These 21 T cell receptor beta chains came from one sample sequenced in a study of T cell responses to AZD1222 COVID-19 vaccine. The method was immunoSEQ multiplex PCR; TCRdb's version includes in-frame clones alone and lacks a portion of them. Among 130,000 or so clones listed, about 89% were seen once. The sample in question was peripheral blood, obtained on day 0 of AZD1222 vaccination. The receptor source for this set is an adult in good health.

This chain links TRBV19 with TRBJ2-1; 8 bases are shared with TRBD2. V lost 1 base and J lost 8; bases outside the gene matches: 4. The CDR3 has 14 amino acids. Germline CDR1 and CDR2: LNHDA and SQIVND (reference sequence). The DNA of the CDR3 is TGTGCCAGTAGTATAGCGACTAGCGCCCATGAGCAGTTCTTC. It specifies CASSIATSAHEQFF.

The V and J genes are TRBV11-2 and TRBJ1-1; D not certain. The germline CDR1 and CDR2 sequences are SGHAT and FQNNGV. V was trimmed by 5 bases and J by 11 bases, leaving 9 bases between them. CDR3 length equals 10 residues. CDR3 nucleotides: TGTGCCAGCAGCAACCAGAAGGCTTTCTTT. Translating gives CASSNQKAFF.

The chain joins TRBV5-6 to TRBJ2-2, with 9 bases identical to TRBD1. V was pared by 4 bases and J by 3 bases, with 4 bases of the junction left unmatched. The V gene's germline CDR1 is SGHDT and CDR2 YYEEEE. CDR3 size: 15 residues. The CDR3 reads CASSIWDRDTGELFF. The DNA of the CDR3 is TGTGCCAGCAGCATCTGGGACAGGGACACCGGGGAGCTGTTTTTT.

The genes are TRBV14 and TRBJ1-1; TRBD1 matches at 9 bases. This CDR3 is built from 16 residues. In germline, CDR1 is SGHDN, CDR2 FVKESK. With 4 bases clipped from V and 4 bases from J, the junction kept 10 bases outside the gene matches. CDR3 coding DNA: TGTGCCAGCAGCCCAAGACAGGGACAGGGAGGCACTGAAGCTTTCTTT. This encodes CASSPRQGQGGTEAFF.

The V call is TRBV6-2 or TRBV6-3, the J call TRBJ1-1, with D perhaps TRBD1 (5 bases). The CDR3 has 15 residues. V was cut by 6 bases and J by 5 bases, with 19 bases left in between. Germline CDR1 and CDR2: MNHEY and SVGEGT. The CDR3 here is CASSHPGGVKTEAFF. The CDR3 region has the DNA TGTGCCAGCAGCCATCCCGGGGGGGTTAAGACTGAAGCTTTCTTT.

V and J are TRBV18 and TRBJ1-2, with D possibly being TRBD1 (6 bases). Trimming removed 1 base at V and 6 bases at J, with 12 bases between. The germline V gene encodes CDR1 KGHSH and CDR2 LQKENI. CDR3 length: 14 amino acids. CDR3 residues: CASSPRGRGDGYTF. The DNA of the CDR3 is TGTGCCAGCTCACCACGGGGGCGAGGGGATGGCTACACCTTC.

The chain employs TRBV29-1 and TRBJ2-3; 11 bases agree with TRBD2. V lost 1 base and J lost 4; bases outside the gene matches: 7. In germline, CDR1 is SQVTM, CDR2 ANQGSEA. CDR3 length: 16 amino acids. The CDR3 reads CSVEGTASGRSDTQYF. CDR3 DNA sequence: TGCAGCGTTGAAGGGACGGCTAGCGGGAGGTCAGATACGCAGTATTTT.

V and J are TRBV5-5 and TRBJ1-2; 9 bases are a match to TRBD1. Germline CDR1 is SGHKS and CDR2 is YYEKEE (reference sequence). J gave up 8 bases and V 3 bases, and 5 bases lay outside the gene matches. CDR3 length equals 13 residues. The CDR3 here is CASSWTGEGGYTF. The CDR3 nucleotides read TGTGCCAGCAGCTGGACAGGGGAGGGAGGCTACACCTTC.

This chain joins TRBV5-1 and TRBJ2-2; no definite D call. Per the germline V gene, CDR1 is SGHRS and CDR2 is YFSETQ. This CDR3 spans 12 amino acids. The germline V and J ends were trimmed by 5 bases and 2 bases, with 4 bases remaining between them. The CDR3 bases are TGCGCCAGCAGGTTAAACACCGGGGAGCTGTTTTTT. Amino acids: CASRLNTGELFF.

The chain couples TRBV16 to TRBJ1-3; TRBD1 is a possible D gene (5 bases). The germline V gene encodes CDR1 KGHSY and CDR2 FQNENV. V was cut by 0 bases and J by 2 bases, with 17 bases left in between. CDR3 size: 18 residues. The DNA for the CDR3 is TGTGCCAGCAGCCAATCGTTGCAGGGATTCTTCGCTGGAAACACCATATATTTT. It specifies CASSQSLQGFFAGNTIYF.

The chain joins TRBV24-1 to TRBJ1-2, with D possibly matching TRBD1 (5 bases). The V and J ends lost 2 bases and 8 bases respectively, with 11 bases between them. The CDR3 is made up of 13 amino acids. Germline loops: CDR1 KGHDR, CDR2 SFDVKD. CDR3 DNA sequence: TGTGCCACCAGTGATTGGGGGGACCGGGGCTACACCTTC. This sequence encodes CATSDWGDRGYTF.

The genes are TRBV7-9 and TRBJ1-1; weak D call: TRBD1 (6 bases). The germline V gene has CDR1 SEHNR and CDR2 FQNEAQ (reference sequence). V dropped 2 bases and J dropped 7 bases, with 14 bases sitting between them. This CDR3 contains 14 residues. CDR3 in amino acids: CASSLRGLGHEAFF. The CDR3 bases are TGTGCCAGCAGCTTAAGGGGGTTGGGCCATGAAGCTTTCTTT.

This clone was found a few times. The CDR3 DNA follows: TGTGCCAGCAGCGCCAGCGGGATCTCCTACAATGAGCAGTTCTTC. It encodes CASSASGISYNEQFF. The gene calls are TRBV9 and TRBJ2-1; 7 bases are shared with TRBD2. V was clipped by 3 bases and J by 0 bases; unmatched bases: 3. The CDR3 contains 15 residues. Germline V CDR1 and CDR2: SGDLS, YYNGEE.

CDR3 DNA: TGCGCCAGCAGCCAAGAATTGGGACAGGGGCCCTATGGCTACACCTTC. It translates to CASSQELGQGPYGYTF. The rearrangement links TRBV4-3 to TRBJ1-2; 10 nucleotides line up with TRBD1. Germline CDR1 LGHNA, CDR2 YSLEER. The CDR3 has 16 amino acids. V shed 0 bases and J 4 bases; nucleotides not matched to a gene: 5.

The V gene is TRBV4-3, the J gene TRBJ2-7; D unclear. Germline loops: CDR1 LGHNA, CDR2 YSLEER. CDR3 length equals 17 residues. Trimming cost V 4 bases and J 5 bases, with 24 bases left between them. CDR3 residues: CASSRMIVPGSRNEQYF. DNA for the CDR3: TGCGCCAGCAGCCGCATGATCGTCCCCGGGTCGAGGAACGAGCAGTACTTC.

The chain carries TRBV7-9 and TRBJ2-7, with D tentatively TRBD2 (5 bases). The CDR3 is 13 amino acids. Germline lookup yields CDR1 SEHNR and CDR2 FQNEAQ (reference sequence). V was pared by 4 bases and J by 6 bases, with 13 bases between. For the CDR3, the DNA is TGTGCCAGCAGCTCTAACGGGATTATCGAGCAGTACTTC. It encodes CASSSNGIIEQYF. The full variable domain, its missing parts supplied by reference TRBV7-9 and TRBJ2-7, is DTGVSQNPRHKITKRGQNVTFRCDPISEHNRLYWYRQTLGQGPEFLTYFQNEAQLEKSRLLSDRFSAERPKGSFSTLEIQRTEQGDSAMYLCASSSNGIIEQYFGPGTRLTVT.

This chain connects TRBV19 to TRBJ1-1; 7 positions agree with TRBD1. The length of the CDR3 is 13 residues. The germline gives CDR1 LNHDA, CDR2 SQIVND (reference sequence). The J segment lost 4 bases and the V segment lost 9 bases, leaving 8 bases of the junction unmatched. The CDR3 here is CASYRGAGTEAFF. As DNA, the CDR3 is TGTGCCAGCTACAGGGGAGCCGGCACTGAAGCTTTCTTT.

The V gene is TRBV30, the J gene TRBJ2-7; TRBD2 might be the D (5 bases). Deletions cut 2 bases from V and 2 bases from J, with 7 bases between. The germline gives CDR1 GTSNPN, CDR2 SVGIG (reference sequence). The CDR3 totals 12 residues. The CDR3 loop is CAWSYGAYEQYF. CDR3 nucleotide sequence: TGTGCCTGGAGTTACGGGGCCTACGAGCAGTACTTC.

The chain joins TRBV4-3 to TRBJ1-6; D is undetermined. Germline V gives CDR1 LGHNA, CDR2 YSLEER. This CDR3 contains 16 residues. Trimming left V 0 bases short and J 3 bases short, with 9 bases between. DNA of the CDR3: TGCGCCAGCAGCCAAGAGAAGGGTTTCTATAATTCACCCCTCCACTTT. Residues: CASSQEKGFYNSPLHF.

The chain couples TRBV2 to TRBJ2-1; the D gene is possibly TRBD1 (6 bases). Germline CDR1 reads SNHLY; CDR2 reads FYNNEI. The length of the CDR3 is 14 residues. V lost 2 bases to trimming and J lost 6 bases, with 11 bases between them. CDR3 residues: CASSEFRDTNEQFF. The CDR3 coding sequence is TGTGCCAGCAGTGAATTCCGGGACACCAATGAGCAGTTCTTC.

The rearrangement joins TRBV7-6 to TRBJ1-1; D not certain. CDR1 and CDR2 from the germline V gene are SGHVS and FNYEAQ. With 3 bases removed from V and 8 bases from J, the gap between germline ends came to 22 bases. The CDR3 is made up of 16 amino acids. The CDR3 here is CASSLGIRPPADEAFF. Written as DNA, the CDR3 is TGTGCCAGCAGCTTGGGGATTCGGCCCCCGGCGGACGAAGCTTTCTTT.